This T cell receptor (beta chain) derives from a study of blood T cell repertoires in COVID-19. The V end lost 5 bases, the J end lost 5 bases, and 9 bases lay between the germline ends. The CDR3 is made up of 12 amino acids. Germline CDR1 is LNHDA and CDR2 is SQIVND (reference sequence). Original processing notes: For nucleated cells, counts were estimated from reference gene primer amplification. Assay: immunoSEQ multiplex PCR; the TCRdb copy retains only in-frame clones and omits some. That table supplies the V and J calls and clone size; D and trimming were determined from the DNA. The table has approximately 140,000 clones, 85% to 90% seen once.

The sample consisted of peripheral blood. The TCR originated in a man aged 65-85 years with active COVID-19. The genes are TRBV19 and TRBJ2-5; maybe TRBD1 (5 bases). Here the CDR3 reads CASSDRRETQYF. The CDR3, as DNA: TGTGCCAGTAGTGACAGACGGGAGACCCAGTACTTC.